This T cell receptor (beta chain) was sequenced in a study of CD8+ T cells in alopecia areata. The treatment denotes: oral pan-JAK inhibitor, 5-10 mg twice daily. In each case, RNA was isolated and then reverse transcribed into cDNA as the sequencing template. TCRdb's table, derived via immunoSEQ multiplex PCR, lists solely in-frame clones and lacks some. The sample has fewer than 250,000 clones; over 40% are singletons. The TCR sequence derives from a human donor with alopecia areata. Material: CD4+ T cells sorted from blood, obtained at approximately week 36, from a patient treated with tofacitinib.

The CDR3, as DNA: TGTGCCAGCAATGTACAGCTGGATCAGCCCCAGCATTTT. Residues: CASNVQLDQPQHF. V is TRBV2 and J is TRBJ1-5, with D unresolved. The CDR3 has 13 residues. Germline loops: CDR1 SNHLY, CDR2 FYNNEI. Trimming left V 7 bases short and J 5 bases short, with 12 bases between.